A single sample gave rise to the 10 T cell receptor beta chains below, sequenced in a study of glioma-infiltrating T cells. The iRepertoire nested amplicon-rescue multiplex PCR amplified TCR alpha and beta CDR3s from RNA. Each CDR3 protein gets one entry after TCRdb re-called the multiplex PCR reads with MiXCR. The table includes 35,000 to 45,000 distinct CDR3 sequences, under 25% detected once. Sequenced material: glioma tissue, nonneoplastic brain tissue, or PBMCs (not recorded which). Receptor source: a human donor with low-grade glioma or glioblastoma, undergoing nonglioma brain surgery, or in good health (not recorded which).

This clonotype occurred many times. The chain links TRBV20-1 to TRBJ2-7, with 7 bases that match TRBD2. V lost 0 bases, J lost 5 bases, and 10 bases stayed unmatched. Germline CDR1 reads DFQATT; CDR2 reads SNEGSKA (reference sequence). The CDR3 spans 15 residues. CDR3 bases: TGCAGTGCTAGAGAGTCCACTAGCGCCAGCGACGAGCAGTACTTC. It is translated as CSARESTSASDEQYF.

This clonotype was detected ten times or more. This sequence joins TRBV4-3 and TRBJ2-5, with D unclear. Germline V gene data show CDR1 as LGHNA and CDR2 as YSLEER. The CDR3 consists of 15 residues. Trimming removed 0 bases at V and 5 bases at J, with 13 bases between. CDR3 bases: TGCGCCAGCAGCCAAGAGGAGACACTCAGGGAGACCCAGTACTTC. It yields the protein CASSQEETLRETQYF.

There are a few counts of this clonotype. The J gene is TRBJ2-7, the V gene TRBV14, with 7 nucleotides matching TRBD1. Germline V gene lookup returns CDR1 SGHDN and CDR2 FVKESK. The CDR3 is made up of 14 amino acids. V trimming: 0 bases; J trimming: 4 bases; junction bases outside the gene matches: 3. Here the CDR3 reads CASSQDRRGYEQYF. In nucleotides, the CDR3 is TGTGCCAGCAGCCAAGATCGCAGGGGGTACGAGCAGTACTTC.

There are many counts of this clonotype. At one boundary the junction diverges from the germline segment, which might be a read error. This sequence joins TRBV20-1 and TRBJ2-4; tentatively, D is TRBD1 (5 bases). Germline V gene data show CDR1 as DFQATT and CDR2 as SNEGSKA (reference sequence). The CDR3 runs to 13 residues. The CDR3 region has the DNA TGCAGTGCCTTCGCGACAGCCGAAAACATTCAGTACTTC. Translated, it gives CSAFATAENIQYF.

This clonotype appeared many times. The rearrangement joins TRBV2 to TRBJ2-1; D remains ambiguous. Trimming left V 2 bases short and J 7 bases short, with 21 bases between. Germline CDR1 SNHLY, CDR2 FYNNEI. The CDR3 has 17 amino acids. The CDR3 sequence: CASSEIGPNSGKNEQFF. Written as DNA, the CDR3 is TGTGCCAGCAGTGAAATAGGACCGAACTCTGGAAAAAATGAGCAGTTCTTC. The variable domain in full, completed from reference TRBV2 and TRBJ2-1, reads EPEVTQTPSHQVTQMGQEVILRCVPISNHLYFYWYRQILGQKVEFLVSFYNNEISEKSEIFDDQFSVERPDGSNFTLKIRSTKLEDSAMYFCASSEIGPNSGKNEQFFGPGTRLTVL.

This clonotype was seen repeatedly, ten times or more. CDR3 protein: CASSEALGQRAEQYF. The CDR3 nucleotides are TGTGCCAGCAGTGAAGCGCTGGGACAACGCGCGGAGCAGTACTTC. J is TRBJ2-7 and V is TRBV6-1; weak D call: TRBD1 (6 bases). The V and J ends lost 0 bases and 7 bases respectively, with 16 bases between them. The CDR3 covers 15 residues. Germline CDR1 and CDR2: MNHNS and SASEGT.

The chain has TRBV5-5 and TRBJ2-3; 9 bases map to TRBD2. Germline CDR1 is SGHKS and CDR2 is YYEKEE (reference sequence). This CDR3 comprises 16 residues. V trimming: 3 bases; J trimming: 8 bases; junction bases outside the gene matches: 13. The CDR3 spells CASSSQGAGGQVTQYF. The CDR3, as DNA: TGTGCCAGCAGCTCCCAGGGAGCGGGGGGCCAGGTTACGCAGTATTTT.

The V gene is TRBV29-1, the J gene TRBJ2-7; tentative D call: TRBD1 (6 bases). Trimming stripped 7 bases from V and 0 bases from J, with 10 bases between. Germline V gene sequence: CDR1 SQVTM, CDR2 ANQGSEA. The CDR3 has 12 residues. The CDR3 DNA is TGCAGCGCCAGGACAGACTCCTACGAGCAGTACTTC. This sequence encodes CSARTDSYEQYF.

This clonotype was seen many times. The rearrangement links TRBV5-1 to TRBJ2-1; D call uncertain. CDR1 and CDR2 from the germline V gene are SGHRS and YFSETQ. The CDR3 sequence is 12 residues long. The V end lost 2 bases, the J end lost 6 bases, and 6 bases lay between the germline ends. The CDR3 loop reads CASSLEFNEQFF. The CDR3 DNA follows: TGCGCCAGCAGCTTAGAGTTCAATGAGCAGTTCTTC.

This clonotype was detected many times. The chain recombines TRBV6-2 or TRBV6-3 with TRBJ2-5; TRBD2 aligns across 16 bases. Looked up from germline, CDR1 is MNHEY and CDR2 is SVGEGT. V was clipped by 6 bases and J by 4 bases; unmatched bases: 11. The CDR3 loop spans 18 amino acids. CDR3 nucleotide sequence: TGTGCCAGCAGCTCCTCCGGGACTAGCGGGGGGGCCCGAGAGACCCAGTACTTC. This gives the protein CASSSSGTSGGARETQYF.